This record concerns one TCR beta chain sequence. Assignments of participants to cohorts depended upon their own reported clinical history. Germline CDR1 and CDR2: SGHDN and FVKESK. The CDR3 is 14 residues long. With 3 bases removed from V and 0 bases from J, the gap between germline ends came to 8 bases. The assay was immunoSEQ multiplex PCR, and TCRdb's table has in-frame clones only and misses some. There are roughly 250,000 clones in the sample; around nine tenths occur only once, and about 1.5% lies in the top ten. The data derive from a study of blood T cell repertoires in COVID-19. Study in general: From the United States, Italy and Spain came samples of acute and convalescent COVID-19.

Specimen: PBMCs or T cells enriched from blood (not recorded which). This receptor was identified in a woman in her fifties or sixties who had recovered from COVID-19. The chain links TRBV14 to TRBJ2-5; D might be TRBD2 (5 bases). CDR3 in DNA: TGTGCCAGCAGCCAGCTACTAGACCAAGAGACCCAGTACTTC. Its protein is CASSQLLDQETQYF.